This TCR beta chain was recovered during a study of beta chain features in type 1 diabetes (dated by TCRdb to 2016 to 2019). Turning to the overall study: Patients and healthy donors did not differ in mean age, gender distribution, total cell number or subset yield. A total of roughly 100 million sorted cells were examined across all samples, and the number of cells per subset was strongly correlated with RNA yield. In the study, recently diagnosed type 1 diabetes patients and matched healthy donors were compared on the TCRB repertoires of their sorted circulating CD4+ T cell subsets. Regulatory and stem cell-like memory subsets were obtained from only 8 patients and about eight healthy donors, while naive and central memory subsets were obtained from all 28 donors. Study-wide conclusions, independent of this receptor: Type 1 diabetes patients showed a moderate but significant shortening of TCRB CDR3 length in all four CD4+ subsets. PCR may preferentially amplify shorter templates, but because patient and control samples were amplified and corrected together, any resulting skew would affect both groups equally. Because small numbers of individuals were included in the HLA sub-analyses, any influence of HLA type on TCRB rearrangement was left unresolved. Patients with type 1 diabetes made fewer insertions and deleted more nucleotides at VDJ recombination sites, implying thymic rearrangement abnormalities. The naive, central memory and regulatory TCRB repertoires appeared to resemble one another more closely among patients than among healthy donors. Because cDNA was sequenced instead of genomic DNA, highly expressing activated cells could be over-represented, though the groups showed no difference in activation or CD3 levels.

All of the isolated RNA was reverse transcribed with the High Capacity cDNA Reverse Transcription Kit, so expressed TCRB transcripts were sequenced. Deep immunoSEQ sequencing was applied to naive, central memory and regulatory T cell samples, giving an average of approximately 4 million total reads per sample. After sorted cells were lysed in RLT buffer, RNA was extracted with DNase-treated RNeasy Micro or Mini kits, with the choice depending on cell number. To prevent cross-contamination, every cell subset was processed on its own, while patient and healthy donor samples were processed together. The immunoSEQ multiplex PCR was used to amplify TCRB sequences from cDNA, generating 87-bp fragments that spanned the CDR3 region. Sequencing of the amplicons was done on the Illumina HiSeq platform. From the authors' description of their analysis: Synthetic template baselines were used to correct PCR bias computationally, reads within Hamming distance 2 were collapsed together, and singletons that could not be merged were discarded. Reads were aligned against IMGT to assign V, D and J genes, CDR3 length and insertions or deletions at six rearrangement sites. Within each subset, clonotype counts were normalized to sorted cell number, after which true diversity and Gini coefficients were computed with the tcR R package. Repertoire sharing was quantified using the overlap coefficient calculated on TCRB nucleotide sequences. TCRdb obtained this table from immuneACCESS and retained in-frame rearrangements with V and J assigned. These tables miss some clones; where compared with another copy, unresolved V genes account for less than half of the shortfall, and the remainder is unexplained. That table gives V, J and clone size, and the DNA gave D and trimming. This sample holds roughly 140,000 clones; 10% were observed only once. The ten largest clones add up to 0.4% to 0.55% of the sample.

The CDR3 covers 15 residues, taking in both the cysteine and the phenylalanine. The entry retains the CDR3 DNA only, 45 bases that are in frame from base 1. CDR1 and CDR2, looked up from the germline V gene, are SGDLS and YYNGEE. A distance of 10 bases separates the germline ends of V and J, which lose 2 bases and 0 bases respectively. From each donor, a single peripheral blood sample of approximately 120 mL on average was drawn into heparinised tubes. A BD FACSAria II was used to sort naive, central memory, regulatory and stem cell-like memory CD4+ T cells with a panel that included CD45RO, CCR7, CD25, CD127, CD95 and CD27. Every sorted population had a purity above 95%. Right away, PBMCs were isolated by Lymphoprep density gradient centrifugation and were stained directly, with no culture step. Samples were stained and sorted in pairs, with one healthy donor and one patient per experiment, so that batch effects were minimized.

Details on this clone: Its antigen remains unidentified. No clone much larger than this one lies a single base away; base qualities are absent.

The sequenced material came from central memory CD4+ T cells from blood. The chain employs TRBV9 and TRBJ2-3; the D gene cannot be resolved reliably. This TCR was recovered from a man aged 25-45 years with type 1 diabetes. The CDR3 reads CASSVLSTSTDTQYF. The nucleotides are TGTGCCAGCAGCGTCCTAAGTACTAGCACAGATACGCAGTATTTT.